This TCR beta chain emerged from a study of type 1 regulatory T cells. Turning to the study itself: T-allo10 is a Tr1-enriched, alloantigen-specific CD4 T cell product made in vitro. Overall study findings and caveats: Type 1 regulatory T cells had a more restricted TCR repertoire than non-type 1 regulatory T cells.

Via MiXCR, TCRdb re-called the reads, giving one row per CDR3 protein. The sample shows over 6,000 distinct CDR3 sequences, 33% of them seen only once. The V and J ends lost 5 bases and 8 bases respectively, with 9 bases between them. Germline assignment: CDR1 SEHNR and CDR2 FQNEAQ (reference sequence). The CDR3 length is 12 residues. Within the sample, this clonotype is medium-sized. Antigen: not known. This rearrangement joins TRBV7-9 to TRBJ1-4; D is ambiguous. Sequenced sample: cultured type 1 regulatory T (Tr1) cells, either the whole culture or a sorted fraction (not recorded which). This sequence was found in a human donor in good health. Here the CDR3 reads CASSGWEEKLFF. As DNA, the CDR3 is TGTGCCAGCAGCGGCTGGGAAGAAAAACTGTTTTTT. Full variable domain (rest looked up from reference TRBV7-9 and TRBJ1-4): DTGVSQNPRHKITKRGQNVTFRCDPISEHNRLYWYRQTLGQGPEFLTYFQNEAQLEKSRLLSDRFSAERPKGSFSTLEIQRTEQGDSAMYLCASSGWEEKLFFGSGTQLSVL.